Reported below is one T cell receptor beta chain. These data come from a study of blood T cell repertoires in COVID-19. CDR3 length: 14 residues. Germline CDR1 and CDR2: LGHDT and YNNKEL (reference sequence). Deletions cut 4 bases from V and 7 bases from J, with 14 bases between. The table came from immunoSEQ multiplex PCR; TCRdb's copy has only in-frame clones and leaves some out. The data contain about 250,000 clones, 80% to 90% of them seen just once; the ten biggest clones take up under 3%. This receptor was taken from a young woman who had recovered from COVID-19. This chain uses TRBV3-1 (or the pseudogene TRBV3-2) with TRBJ2-1; perhaps TRBD2 as D (5 bases). Sequencing was carried out using PBMCs or T cells enriched from blood (not recorded which). CDR3 protein: CASSLSGRWNEQFF. CDR3 bases: TGTGCCAGCAGCCTATCGGGAAGGTGGAATGAGCAGTTCTTC.